The 28 T cell receptor beta chains listed next were all sequenced from one sample in a study of blood T cells in healthy people across ages (dated by TCRdb to between 2014 and 2016). The method was 5' RACE. Sequencing relied on an Illumina HiSeq 2500. The second PCR ran for roughly 7 to 11 cycles and used a J-beta primer mix along with a sample-barcoded 5' primer. TCRdb applied fastp at Q25 and MiXCR to the public reads, then kept only in-frame beta chains. Each entry is one CDR3 protein sequence, shown with its most common DNA and genes. The sample contains around 700,000 distinct CDR3 sequences, roughly 25% of them found a single time. The ten largest make up 9% to 9.5% of the sample. The same data also went into a second study, on T cells of mothers and their children.

The sample consisted of blood. These receptors were taken from a boy aged 10-17 years in good health.

As regards this clonotype: Sequence at one end of the junction differs from germline and may be a read error. CDR3 nucleotide sequence: TGTGCCAGCAGTCGATCGGGGCTCGGGGAGCCGCTTTTT. Its protein product is CASSRSGLGEPLF. The chain uses TRBV12-3 or TRBV12-4 and TRBJ2-2; D tentatively fits TRBD1 or TRBD2 (5 bases each). The CDR3 length is 13 residues.

This clonotype has ten or more counts. The V call is TRBV7-3, the J call TRBJ2-5; unclear D gene. Trimming took off 4 bases at V and 2 bases at J, with 5 bases between the two ends. Germline CDR1 is SGHTA and CDR2 is FQGTGA. The CDR3 has 12 residues. CDR3 DNA sequence: TGTGCCAGCAGCTGGGGTCAAGAGACCCAGTACTTC. This sequence encodes CASSWGQETQYF.

The gene calls are TRBV11-1 and TRBJ2-5; 8 nucleotides align to TRBD2. Matching the DNA end better, TRBJ2-1 makes the J call doubtful. The germline gives CDR1 SGHAT, CDR2 FQDESV (reference sequence). The CDR3 totals 15 residues. This chain's CDR3 is CASSSPGAGGNEQFF. CDR3 nucleotides: TGTGCCAGCAGCTCCCCAGGGGCGGGAGGCAATGAGCAGTTCTTC.

The rearrangement uses TRBV29-1 and TRBJ2-5; TRBD2 matches at 9 bases. CDR1 and CDR2 from the germline V gene are SQVTM and ANQGSEA. The CDR3 loop spans 14 amino acids. The J segment lost 5 bases and the V segment lost 6 bases, leaving 10 bases of the junction unmatched. CDR3 DNA sequence: TGCAGCGTCCTCATAGCGGGAGAGGATGAGACCCAGTACTTC. It yields the protein CSVLIAGEDETQYF.

The genes are TRBV6-5 and TRBJ1-5, with D possibly matching TRBD1 (5 bases). CDR1 and CDR2 (germline): MNHEY, SVGAGI. The CDR3 is 14 amino acids. V was clipped by 10 bases and J by 3 bases, with 16 bases between them. The CDR3 here is CAIPGPRTNQPQHF. The CDR3 region has the DNA TGTGCCATTCCGGGGCCTCGAACCAATCAGCCCCAGCATTTT.

The rearrangement links TRBV28 to TRBJ2-7, with TRBD2 matching 7 bases. Germline trimming cut 7 bases from V and 4 bases from J; bases unmatched to any gene: 10. This CDR3 has 14 residues. Germline V CDR1 and CDR2: MDHEN, SYDVKM. CDR3 DNA: TGTGCCAGCATGACGCCGGGAGGAAAATACGAGCAGTACTTC. It specifies CASMTPGGKYEQYF. The full variable domain, completed using reference TRBV28 and TRBJ2-7, is DVKVTQSSRYLVKRTGEKVFLECVQDMDHENMFWYRQDPGLGLRLIYFSYDVKMKEKGDIPEGYSVSREKKERFSLILESASTNQTSMYLCASMTPGGKYEQYFGPGTRLTVT.

The gene calls are TRBV28 and TRBJ1-1; the D gene is possibly TRBD1 (6 bases). V shed 6 bases and J shed 3 bases, with 14 bases lying between them. The germline CDR1 and CDR2 sequences are MDHEN and SYDVKM. The CDR3 runs to 14 residues. For the CDR3, the DNA is TGTGCCAGCAGGGTGGGGGGGCAGGACACTGAAGCTTTCTTT. Encoded protein: CASRVGGQDTEAFF.

This clonotype was observed a few times. The CDR3 nucleotides read TGTGCCAGCTCAAAAATTACATTAATGAACACTGAAGCTTTCTTT. It specifies CASSKITLMNTEAFF. The chain is built from TRBV18 and TRBJ1-1; D not certain. Germline V gene data show CDR1 as KGHSH and CDR2 as LQKENI. The CDR3 is 15 amino acids. Trimming stripped 5 bases from V and 0 bases from J, with 13 bases between. Full variable domain (rest looked up from reference TRBV18 and TRBJ1-1): NAGVMQNPRHLVRRRGQEARLRCSPMKGHSHVYWYRQLPEEGLKFMVYLQKENIIDESGMPKERFSAEFPKEGPSILRIQQVVRGDSAAYFCASSKITLMNTEAFFGQGTRLTVV.

V is TRBV7-3 and J is TRBJ2-2; 7 bases agree with TRBD2. CDR3 length equals 16 residues. Germline V gives CDR1 SGHTA, CDR2 FQGTGA. The junction had 6 bases not matched to a gene; V was cut back by 5 bases and J by 0 bases. CDR3 nucleotides: TGTGCCAGCAGCCTTACTAGCGTAGCGAACACCGGGGAGCTGTTTTTT. It is translated as CASSLTSVANTGELFF.

This clonotype was recorded a few times. The chain couples TRBV18 to TRBJ2-5, with 7 bases fitting TRBD1. This CDR3 is built from 15 residues. CDR1 KGHSH and CDR2 LQKENI come from the germline V gene. J was trimmed by 3 bases and V by 3 bases; bases with no gene match: 7. CDR3 sequence: CASSPDRLLKETQYF. The CDR3 DNA sequence: TGTGCCAGCTCACCGGACAGGCTTTTAAAAGAGACCCAGTACTTC.

This clonotype was counted between two and nine times. The gene calls are TRBV5-1 and TRBJ1-2, with D possibly being TRBD1 (5 bases). The CDR3 sequence is 13 residues long. V was shortened by 5 bases and J by 6 bases, with 14 bases between the two germline ends. The germline CDR1 and CDR2 sequences are SGHRS and YFSETQ. This CDR3 reads CASRPQGEDGYTF. The DNA of the CDR3 is TGCGCCAGCAGACCTCAGGGTGAAGATGGCTACACCTTC.

This clonotype has just a few counts. V gene TRBV2 combines with J gene TRBJ2-5, with D perhaps TRBD2 (6 bases). Trimming cost V 1 base and J 2 bases, with 11 bases left between them. The CDR3 is made up of 15 amino acids. Germline loops: CDR1 SNHLY, CDR2 FYNNEI. CDR3 loop: CASSEVAGSQETQYF. The CDR3 DNA reads as TGTGCCAGCAGTGAAGTGGCGGGGTCTCAAGAGACCCAGTACTTC. Full variable domain (missing parts from reference TRBV2 and TRBJ2-5): EPEVTQTPSHQVTQMGQEVILRCVPISNHLYFYWYRQILGQKVEFLVSFYNNEISEKSEIFDDQFSVERPDGSNFTLKIRSTKLEDSAMYFCASSEVAGSQETQYFGPGTRLLVL.

This clonotype was counted only a few times. The chain employs TRBV25-1 and TRBJ2-5; 7 bases map to TRBD1. The CDR3 has 14 residues. V shed 9 bases and J 4 bases; nucleotides not matched to a gene: 11. Per the germline V gene, CDR1 is MGHDK and CDR2 is SYGVNS. CDR3 residues: CASSRQGPLETQYF. The CDR3 region has the DNA TGTGCCAGTTCTCGACAGGGACCCTTAGAGACCCAGTACTTC.

The chain has TRBV12-5 and TRBJ2-1, with a possible D match to TRBD2 (5 bases). The V and J ends lost 7 bases and 8 bases respectively, with 12 bases between them. The CDR3 has 12 amino acids. CDR1 and CDR2 from the germline V gene are LGHNT and FRNRAP. CDR3 in amino acids: CASVGDGDEQFF. CDR3 bases: TGTGCTAGTGTCGGGGATGGAGATGAGCAGTTCTTC.

V and J are TRBV29-1 and TRBJ1-2; possibly TRBD1 for D (5 bases). CDR3 length equals 12 residues. With 8 bases removed from V and 7 bases from J, the gap between germline ends came to 17 bases. CDR1 is SQVTM, CDR2 ANQGSEA, per germline. CDR3 coding DNA: TGCAGCACTTACGACGGGGGGTCTGGCTACACCTTC. Translated, it gives CSTYDGGSGYTF.

In this sample, this clonotype turned up once. J is TRBJ2-5 and V is TRBV29-1; TRBD2 agrees at 14 bases. Trimming removed 7 bases from V and 4 bases from J; junction bases left unmatched: 8. The CDR3 loop spans 15 amino acids. Germline lookup yields CDR1 SQVTM and CDR2 ANQGSEA. CDR3 sequence reads: CSATPGLAGGETQYF. The CDR3 bases are TGCAGCGCAACCCCAGGACTAGCGGGAGGAGAGACCCAGTACTTC.

This rearrangement joins TRBV3-1 to TRBJ1-4, with D perhaps TRBD1 (6 bases). Trimming shortened V by 8 bases and J by 0 bases, and 10 bases separated the two germline ends. The CDR3 contains 14 residues. Germline values: CDR1 LGHDT, CDR2 YNNKEL (reference sequence). CDR3 region: CASRQAATNEKLFF. The CDR3 DNA sequence: TGTGCCAGCCGACAGGCAGCAACTAATGAAAAACTGTTTTTT. Full variable domain (remainder filled in from reference TRBV3-1 and TRBJ1-4): DTAVSQTPKYLVTQMGNDKSIKCEQNLGHDTMYWYKQDSKKFLKIMFSYNNKELIINETVPNRFSPKSPDKAHLNLHINSLELGDSAVYFCASRQAATNEKLFFGSGTQLSVL.

This clonotype was detected only a few times. The chain joins TRBV20-1 to TRBJ1-4, with a possible D match to TRBD1 (5 bases). Germline CDR1 and CDR2: DFQATT and SNEGSKA (reference sequence). The CDR3 loop spans 13 amino acids. Trimming pared 6 bases from V and 7 bases from J, leaving 15 bases between. The CDR3 sequence: CSATRGLGEKLFF. For the CDR3, the DNA is TGCAGTGCCACCCGGGGCCTTGGTGAAAAACTGTTTTTT.

This clonotype was counted a few times. The rearrangement links TRBV20-1 to TRBJ1-5; the match to TRBD1 covers 8 bases. Germline loops: CDR1 DFQATT, CDR2 SNEGSKA (reference sequence). The CDR3 totals 13 residues. Germline trimming cut 5 bases from V and 2 bases from J; bases unmatched to any gene: 2. The CDR3 bases are TGCAGTGCTGGGGGACAGGGCAATCAGCCCCAGCATTTT. Translated, it gives CSAGGQGNQPQHF.

This clonotype was detected a few times. The chain combines TRBV6-5 with TRBJ2-5; D remains ambiguous. Germline-derived CDR1 and CDR2 are MNHEY and SVGAGI. The CDR3 is made up of 13 amino acids. Between the trimmed V and J ends, which lost 4 bases and 3 bases, there was a span of 9 bases. CDR3 sequence reads: CASSSGFEETQYF. The DNA for the CDR3 is TGTGCCAGCAGTTCTGGATTTGAAGAGACCCAGTACTTC.

This clonotype was counted a few times. The chain has TRBV2 and TRBJ1-6; no reliable D call. The V end lost 7 bases, the J end lost 10 bases, and 17 bases lay between the germline ends. The CDR3 length is 14 residues. CDR1 SNHLY and CDR2 FYNNEI come from the germline V gene. The CDR3 here is CASKLRRLGSPLHF. DNA of the CDR3: TGTGCCAGCAAGCTCAGAAGGCTCGGATCACCCCTCCACTTT. The full variable domain, with the rest looked up from reference TRBV2 and TRBJ1-6, is EPEVTQTPSHQVTQMGQEVILRCVPISNHLYFYWYRQILGQKVEFLVSFYNNEISEKSEIFDDQFSVERPDGSNFTLKIRSTKLEDSAMYFCASKLRRLGSPLHFGNGTRLTVT.

This clonotype was observed a few times. The rearrangement uses TRBV3-1 and TRBJ1-3, with D possibly matching TRBD1 (6 bases). V lost 2 bases and J lost 4, with 15 bases in between. CDR3 size: 16 residues. Germline-derived CDR1 and CDR2 are LGHDT and YNNKEL (reference sequence). The CDR3 loop reads CASSQFRGTPGNTIYF. The CDR3 DNA reads as TGTGCCAGCAGCCAATTCAGAGGGACACCGGGAAACACCATATATTTT. The full variable domain, with the rest looked up from reference TRBV3-1 and TRBJ1-3, is DTAVSQTPKYLVTQMGNDKSIKCEQNLGHDTMYWYKQDSKKFLKIMFSYNNKELIINETVPNRFSPKSPDKAHLNLHINSLELGDSAVYFCASSQFRGTPGNTIYFGEGSWLTVV.

The chain recombines TRBV7-9 with TRBJ2-2; D gene uncertain. The CDR3 spans 12 residues. Trimming stripped 7 bases from V and 1 base from J, with 4 bases between. CDR1 is SEHNR, CDR2 FQNEAQ, per germline (reference sequence). CDR3 protein: CASTGNTGELFF. In nucleotides, the CDR3 is TGTGCCAGCACGGGGAACACCGGGGAGCTGTTTTTT.

The chain employs TRBV29-1 and TRBJ2-1, with 8 bases aligning to TRBD2. This CDR3 comprises 16 residues. Trimming took 0 bases from V and 4 from J; bases not matched to a gene: 8. Germline lookup yields CDR1 SQVTM and CDR2 ANQGSEA. The CDR3 nucleotides read TGCAGCGTTGAAGATTACTCGGCTAGCGGGTACAATGAGCAGTTCTTC. This translates into CSVEDYSASGYNEQFF.

The table lists this clonotype with a few counts. The rearrangement uses TRBV4-3 and TRBJ2-7; D ambiguous. V lost 0 bases to trimming and J lost 3 bases, with 12 bases between them. From germline, CDR1 is LGHNA and CDR2 YSLEER. CDR3 length: 15 amino acids. CDR3: CASSQDVNGYYEQYF. CDR3 DNA: TGCGCCAGCAGCCAAGATGTGAACGGTTACTACGAGCAGTACTTC.

With respect to this clonotype: Likely a read error: the CDR3 ends without its conserved phenylalanine or tryptophan. V gene TRBV28 combines with J gene TRBJ1-4; D is undetermined. V was pared by 7 bases and J by 3 bases, with 12 bases between. CDR1 is MDHEN and CDR2 is SYDVKM in the germline V gene. The CDR3 spans 14 residues. In DNA form, the CDR3 reads TGTGCCAGCACTTCCCCCGGGCCTAATGAAAAACTGTTTCTT. This sequence encodes CASTSPGPNEKLFL.

This clonotype has more than one count but fewer than ten. This sequence joins TRBV6-2 or TRBV6-3 and TRBJ2-7; D might be TRBD1 or TRBD2, each matching 5 bases. The CDR3 sequence is 12 residues long. Germline V gives CDR1 MNHEY, CDR2 SVGEGT. Between the trimmed V and J ends, which lost 7 bases and 0 bases, there was a span of 7 bases. The CDR3 DNA is TGTGCCAGCATCGGGACCTCCTACGAGCAGTACTTC. It specifies CASIGTSYEQYF.

The V gene is TRBV7-6, the J gene TRBJ1-5, with TRBD1 as a possible D gene (5 bases). Trimming pared 0 bases from V and 6 bases from J, leaving 12 bases between. CDR3 size: 15 residues. Germline V gene lookup returns CDR1 SGHVS and CDR2 FNYEAQ. CDR3 sequence reads: CASSLAPGGGQPQHF. CDR3 coding DNA: TGTGCCAGCAGCTTAGCCCCCGGCGGGGGTCAGCCCCAGCATTTT. Drawing the rest from reference TRBV7-6 and TRBJ1-5, the complete variable domain is GAGVSQSPRYKVTKRGQDVALRCDPISGHVSLYWYRQALGQGPEFLTYFNYEAQQDKSGLPNDRFSAERPEGSISTLTIQRTEQRDSAMYRCASSLAPGGGQPQHFGDGTRLSIL.